This T cell receptor (beta chain) appears in the sequencing data of a study of T cells after yellow fever vaccination. Whole-study results and caveats: A large majority of primary-vaccination clones showed up again after the booster (96% CD4, 75% to 90% CD8).

The table lists this clonotype with a few counts. Its antigen is not identified. The CDR3 has 16 amino acids. The V end lost 3 bases, the J end lost 4 bases, and 18 bases lay between the germline ends. Germline V CDR1 and CDR2: SGDLS, YYNGEE. Template switching with 5'RACE generated the TCR cDNA and added a universal primer site and UMIs. TCRdb reprocessed the 5' RACE reads with MiXCR, giving one entry per CDR3 protein. The repertoire consists of about 260,000 distinct CDR3 sequences, with 13% occurring once and the leading ten covering approximately 0.49%. This clonotype was sampled from a man aged 25 to 45 who received the YFV17D yellow fever vaccine. The chain uses TRBV9 and TRBJ2-3; a possible D gene is TRBD1 (7 bases). Sample: CD4+ T cells sorted from PBMCs, taken 45 days after the yellow fever booster vaccination. The CDR3 spells CASSANSQGGSDTQYF. The DNA for the CDR3 is TGTGCCAGCAGCGCTAACTCCCAGGGGGGATCAGATACGCAGTATTTT.